This entry lists 2 T cell receptor beta chains sequenced from one sample in a study of shared clonotypes between healthy human individuals. Libraries were prepared by immunoSEQ multiplex PCR; TCRdb keeps only in-frame clonotypes and omits some of them. The repertoire consists of about 2 million clones, with 85% to 95% occurring once and the leading ten covering roughly 0.13%. Sequenced input: naive CD4+ T cells sorted from blood. As to subset: CD45RA+ positively selected. These receptors all stem from a man aged 18 to 29 in good health.

J is TRBJ2-2 and V is TRBV6-5; TRBD1 is a possible D gene (5 bases). Per germline, CDR1 MNHEY and CDR2 SVGAGI. The CDR3 covers 14 residues. Trimming shortened V by 6 bases and J by 5 bases, and 13 bases separated the two germline ends. The CDR3 nucleotides are TGTGCCAGCAGGGTAGACAGCGCGACCGGGGAGCTGTTTTTT. Its translation: CASRVDSATGELFF.

This clone has only one observation. The chain couples TRBV6-5 to TRBJ1-1, with 8 positions matching TRBD1. Germline values: CDR1 MNHEY, CDR2 SVGAGI. The CDR3 extends over 15 amino acids. Germline trimming cut 0 bases from V and 5 bases from J; bases unmatched to any gene: 5. The CDR3 protein is CASSYSRGPRTEAFF. DNA of the CDR3: TGTGCCAGCAGTTACTCCAGGGGGCCAAGGACTGAAGCTTTCTTT.